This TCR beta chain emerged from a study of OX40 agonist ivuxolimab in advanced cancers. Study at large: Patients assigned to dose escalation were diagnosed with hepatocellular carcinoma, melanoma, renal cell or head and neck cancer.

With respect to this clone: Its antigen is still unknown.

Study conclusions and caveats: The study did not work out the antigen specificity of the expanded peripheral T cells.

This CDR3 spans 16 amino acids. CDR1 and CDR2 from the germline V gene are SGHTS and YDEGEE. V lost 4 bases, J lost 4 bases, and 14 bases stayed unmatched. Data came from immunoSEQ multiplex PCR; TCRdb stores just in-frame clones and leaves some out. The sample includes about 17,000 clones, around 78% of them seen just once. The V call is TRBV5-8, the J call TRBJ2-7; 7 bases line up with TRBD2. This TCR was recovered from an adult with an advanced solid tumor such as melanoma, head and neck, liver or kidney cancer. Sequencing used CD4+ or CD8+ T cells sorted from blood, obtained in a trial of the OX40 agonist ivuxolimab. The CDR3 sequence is CASSQKFSGEGYEQYF. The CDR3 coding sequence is TGTGCCAGCAGCCAAAAGTTCAGCGGGGAGGGTTACGAGCAGTACTTC.